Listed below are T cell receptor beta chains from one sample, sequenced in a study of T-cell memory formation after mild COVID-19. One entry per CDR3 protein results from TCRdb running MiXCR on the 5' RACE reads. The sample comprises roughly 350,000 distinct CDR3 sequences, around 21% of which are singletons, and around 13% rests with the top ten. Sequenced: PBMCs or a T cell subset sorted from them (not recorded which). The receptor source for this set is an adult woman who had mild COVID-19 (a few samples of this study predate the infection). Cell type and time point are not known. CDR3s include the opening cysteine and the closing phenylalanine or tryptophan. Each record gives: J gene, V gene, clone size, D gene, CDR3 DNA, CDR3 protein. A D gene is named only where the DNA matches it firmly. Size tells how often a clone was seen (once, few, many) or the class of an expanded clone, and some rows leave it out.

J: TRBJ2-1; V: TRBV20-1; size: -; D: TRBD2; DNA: TGCAGTGCTAGAGCCGCCGGGACTAGCGGGTTAACCGCTTACAATGAGCAGTTCTTC; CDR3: CSARAAGTSGLTAYNEQFF
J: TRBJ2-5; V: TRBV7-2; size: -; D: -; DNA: TGTGCCAGCTCGAGCGGACTCCAAGAGACCCAGTACTTC; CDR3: CASSSGLQETQYF
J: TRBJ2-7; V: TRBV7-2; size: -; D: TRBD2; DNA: TGTGCCAGCAGCTTAGAGGGAGCGGGAATTGCTACCGAGCAGTACTTC; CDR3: CASSLEGAGIATEQYF
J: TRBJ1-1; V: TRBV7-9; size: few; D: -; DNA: TGTGCCAGCAGCGGACAGCAGTTGAACACTGAAGCTTTCTTT; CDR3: CASSGQQLNTEAFF
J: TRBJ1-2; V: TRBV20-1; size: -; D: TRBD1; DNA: TGCAGTGCTGGGGGACAGGGGTTCGGTGGCTACACCTTC; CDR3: CSAGGQGFGGYTF
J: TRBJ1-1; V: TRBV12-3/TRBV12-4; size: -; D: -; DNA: TGTGCCAGCAGTTTAGCCCCTGGCATCCGACAGGCTCGGAACACTGAAGCTTTCTTT; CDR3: CASSLAPGIRQARNTEAFF
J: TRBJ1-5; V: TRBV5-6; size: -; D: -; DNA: TGTGCCAGCAGCTTGGCAAGGGTTTACAATCAGCCCCAGCATTTT; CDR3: CASSLARVYNQPQHF
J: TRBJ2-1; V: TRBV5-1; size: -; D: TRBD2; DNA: TGCGCCAGCAGCCCCCTGCTAGCGGGCCTTCAGAATGAGCAGTTCTTC; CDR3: CASSPLLAGLQNEQFF
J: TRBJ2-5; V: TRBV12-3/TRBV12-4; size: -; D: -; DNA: TGTGCCAGCAGTTTATTCGGGGCGGAGACCCAGTACTTC; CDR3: CASSLFGAETQYF
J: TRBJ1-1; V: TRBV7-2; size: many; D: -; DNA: TGTGCCAGCAGCCGCCCCGACAGACGCACTGAAGCTTTCTTT; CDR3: CASSRPDRRTEAFF
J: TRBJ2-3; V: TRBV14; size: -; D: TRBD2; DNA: TGTGCCAGCAGCCACCTTGGTGTTAGCGGGATCACAGATACGCAGTATTTT; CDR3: CASSHLGVSGITDTQYF
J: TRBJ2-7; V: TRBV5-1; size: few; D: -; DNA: TGCGCCAGCAGCACCGCTACAGGGAACGAGCAGTACTTC; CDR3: CASSTATGNEQYF
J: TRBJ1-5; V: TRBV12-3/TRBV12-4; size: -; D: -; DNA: TGTGCCAGCAGTTTAGTGGCGAGTGTGGGTGGTCAGCCCCAGCATTTT; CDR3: CASSLVASVGGQPQHF
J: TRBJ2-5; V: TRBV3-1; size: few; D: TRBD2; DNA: TGTGCCAGCAAGGAGGCTAGCGGGGCTCAAGGGGAGACCCAGTACTTC; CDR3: CASKEASGAQGETQYF
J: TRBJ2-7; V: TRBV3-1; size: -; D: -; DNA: TGTGCCAGCAGCCCGCACCGGGGCGGGACATCGCAGTACTTC; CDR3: CASSPHRGGTSQYF
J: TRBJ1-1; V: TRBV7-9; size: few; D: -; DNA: TGTGCCAGCAGCTTAGCGGTGGCAAAAGCTTTCTTT; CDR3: CASSLAVAKAFF
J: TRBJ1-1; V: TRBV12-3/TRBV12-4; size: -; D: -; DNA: TGTGCCAGCACCTTTGGGGGGGGTCGACTTGAAGCTTTCTTT; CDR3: CASTFGGGRLEAFF
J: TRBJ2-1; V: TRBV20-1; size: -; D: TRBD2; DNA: TGCAGTGCCGTAACTAGCGGGAGAGGTGATGAGCAGTTCTTC; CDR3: CSAVTSGRGDEQFF
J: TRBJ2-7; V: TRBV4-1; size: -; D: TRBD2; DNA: TGCGCCAGCAGCCAAGTGGGTAGCGGGGGGAACTACGAGCAGTACTTC; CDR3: CASSQVGSGGNYEQYF
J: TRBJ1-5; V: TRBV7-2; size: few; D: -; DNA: TGTGCCAGCAGCTTGTTTGTTGCAGGGGTGGGCAATCAGCCCCAGCATTTT; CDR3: CASSLFVAGVGNQPQHF
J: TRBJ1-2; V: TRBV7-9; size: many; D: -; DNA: TGTGCCAGCAGCTTACAGGAGCCTATAATTGGCTACACCTTC; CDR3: CASSLQEPIIGYTF
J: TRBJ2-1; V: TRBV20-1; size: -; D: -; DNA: TGCAGTGCTGCCGGGACTTACAACAATGAGCAGTTCTTC; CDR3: CSAAGTYNNEQFF
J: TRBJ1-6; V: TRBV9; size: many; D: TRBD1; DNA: TGTGCCAGCAGCCCCCGGACAGGGGAGAGTAATTCACCCCTCCACTTT; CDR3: CASSPRTGESNSPLHF
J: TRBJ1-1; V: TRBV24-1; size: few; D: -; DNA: TGTGCCACCAGTGCTTCAGGTCGGAACACTGAAGCTTTCTTT; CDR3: CATSASGRNTEAFF
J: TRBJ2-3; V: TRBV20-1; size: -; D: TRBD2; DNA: TGCAGTGCTGGGGGATGGGTAGCGGGAGGATTAGATACGCAGTATTTT; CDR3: CSAGGWVAGGLDTQYF
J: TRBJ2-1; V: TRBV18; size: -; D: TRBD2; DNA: TGTGCCAGCTCACTCACTAGCGGGAGTGTGAATGAGCAGTTCTTC; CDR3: CASSLTSGSVNEQFF
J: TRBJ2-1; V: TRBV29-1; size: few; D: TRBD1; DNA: TGCAGCGTTGGCGATATACAGGGGGCTAATGAGCAGTTCTTC; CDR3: CSVGDIQGANEQFF
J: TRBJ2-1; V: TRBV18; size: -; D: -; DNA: TGTGCCAGCTCACCACCCGACAGGTCTTCCTACAATGAGCAGTTCTTC; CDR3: CASSPPDRSSYNEQFF
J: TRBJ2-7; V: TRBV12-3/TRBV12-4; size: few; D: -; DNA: TGTGCCAGCAGTTTCCAGGACGCCTACGAGCAGTACTTC; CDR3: CASSFQDAYEQYF
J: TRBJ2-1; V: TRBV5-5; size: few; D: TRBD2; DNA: TGTGCCAGCAGCCCGGGGACTAGCGGGGGGCCAAGCTCCTACAATGAGCAGTTCTTC; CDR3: CASSPGTSGGPSSYNEQFF
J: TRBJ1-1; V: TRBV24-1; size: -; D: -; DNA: TGTGCCACCAGTGATTTGTACGGGGGTGAAGCTTTCTTT; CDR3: CATSDLYGGEAFF
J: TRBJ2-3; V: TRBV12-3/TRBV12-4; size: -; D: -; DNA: TGTGCCAGCAGCCATGGGGGCGGGAGCTCAGATACGCAGTATTTT; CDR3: CASSHGGGSSDTQYF
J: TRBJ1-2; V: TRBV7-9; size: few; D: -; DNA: TGTGCCAGCAGCTTACCGATAGTAATGGGTGGCTACACCTTC; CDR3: CASSLPIVMGGYTF
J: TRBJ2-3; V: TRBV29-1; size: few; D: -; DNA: TGCAGCGTTGAAGACGGGGGGACATACGGACAGCCAGATACGCAGTATTTT; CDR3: CSVEDGGTYGQPDTQYF
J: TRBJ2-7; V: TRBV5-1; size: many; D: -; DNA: TGCGCCAGCAGCTTGCCGCAGGGCGGGTCCTACGAGCAGTACTTC; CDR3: CASSLPQGGSYEQYF
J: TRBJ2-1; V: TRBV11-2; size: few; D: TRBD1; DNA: TGTGCCAGCACGCTATCAGGGGGCTACAATGAGCAGTTCTTC; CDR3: CASTLSGGYNEQFF
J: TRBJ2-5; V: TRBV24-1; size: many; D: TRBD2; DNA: TGTGCCACCCACTTTTCCGGGACTAGCGGGCCCACCCAGTACTTC; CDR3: CATHFSGTSGPTQYF
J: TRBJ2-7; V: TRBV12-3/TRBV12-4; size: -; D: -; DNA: TGTGCCAGCAGTTTAGGGGCCTTGGGCGAGCAGTACTTC; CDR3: CASSLGALGEQYF
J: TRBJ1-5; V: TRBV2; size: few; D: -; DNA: TGTGCCAGTCGTCTCAATCAGCCCCAGCATTTT; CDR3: CASRLNQPQHF
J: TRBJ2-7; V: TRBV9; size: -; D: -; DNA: TGTGCCAGCAGCCCCCAAGGAGCAGCGGCCTACGAGCAGTACTTC; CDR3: CASSPQGAAAYEQYF
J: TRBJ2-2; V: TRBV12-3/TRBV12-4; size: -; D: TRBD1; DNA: TGTGCCAGCAGTCCCTACAGGGGACGAAACACCGGGGAGCTGTTTTTT; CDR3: CASSPYRGRNTGELFF
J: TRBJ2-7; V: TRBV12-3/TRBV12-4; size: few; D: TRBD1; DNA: TGTGCCAGCAGTCTCAGGACAGGGGAGCAGTACTTC; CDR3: CASSLRTGEQYF
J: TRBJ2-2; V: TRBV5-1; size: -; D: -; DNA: TGCGCCAGCAGCGCCGGACAAACGAACACCGGGGAGCTGTTTTTT; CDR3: CASSAGQTNTGELFF
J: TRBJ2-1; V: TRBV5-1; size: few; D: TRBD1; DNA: TGCGCCAGCAGCTGGACAGGGGACTACAATGAGCAGTTCTTC; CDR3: CASSWTGDYNEQFF
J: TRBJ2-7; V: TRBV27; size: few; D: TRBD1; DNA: TGTGCCAGCAGTTTCCTCTTCGGGACAGGGCGGGACGAGCAGTACTTC; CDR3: CASSFLFGTGRDEQYF
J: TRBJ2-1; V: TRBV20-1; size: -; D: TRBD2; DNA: TGCAGTGTTCGCTTGACTAGCGGGAGGGGAAATGAGCAGTTCTTC; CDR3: CSVRLTSGRGNEQFF
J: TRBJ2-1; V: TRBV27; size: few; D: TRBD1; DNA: TGTGCCAGCAAACCGGACAGGGGCGCGACGAATGAGCAGTTCTTC; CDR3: CASKPDRGATNEQFF
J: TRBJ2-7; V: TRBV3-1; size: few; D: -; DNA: TGTGCCAGCAGCCAAGATGTCCCACCCTACGAGCAGTACTTC; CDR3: CASSQDVPPYEQYF